The 29 T cell receptor beta chains given below trace back to one sample, sequenced in a study of response to subunit inactivated influenza vaccine. One entry per CDR3 protein, called by TCRdb with MiXCR from the RT-PCR reads. The data hold hundreds of thousands of distinct CDR3 sequences, with more than 11% observed a single time. Sample: PBMCs from blood, taken about 14 days before vaccination. The receptors shown here come from a man aged 45 to 65 who received an inactivated influenza vaccine.

This rearrangement joins TRBV10-2 to TRBJ2-5; D perhaps matches TRBD2 (5 bases). CDR1 and CDR2 (germline): WSHSY, SAAADI. V was trimmed by 3 bases and J by 2 bases, leaving 13 bases between them. This CDR3 spans 15 amino acids. CDR3 protein: CASSDLLDWQETQYF. In DNA, the CDR3 is TGCGCCAGCAGTGATCTCTTGGACTGGCAAGAGACCCAGTACTTC.

This chain joins TRBV18 and TRBJ1-3; a possible D gene is TRBD1 (5 bases). Germline V CDR1 and CDR2: KGHSH, LQKENI. This CDR3 has 15 amino acids. V dropped 8 bases and J dropped 0 bases, with 14 bases sitting between them. The CDR3 sequence is CASVPGPNSGNTIYF. In nucleotides, the CDR3 is TGTGCCAGCGTACCGGGACCGAACTCTGGAAACACCATATATTTT.

The V and J genes are TRBV29-1 and TRBJ2-6; unclear D gene. CDR1 and CDR2 from the germline V gene are SQVTM and ANQGSEA. V lost 4 bases and J 0 bases, leaving 16 bases between the germline ends. This CDR3 is 17 amino acids long. CDR3 protein: CSVAYRLPTSGANVLTF. The CDR3 DNA is TGCAGCGTTGCCTACAGACTTCCGACCTCTGGGGCCAACGTCCTGACTTTC. Full variable domain (missing parts from reference TRBV29-1 and TRBJ2-6): SAVISQKPSRDICQRGTSLTIQCQVDSQVTMMFWYRQQPGQSLTLIATANQGSEATYESGFVIDKFPISRPNLTFSTLTVSNMSPEDSSIYLCSVAYRLPTSGANVLTFGAGSRLTVL.

In its sample, this clonotype was seen many times. This chain connects TRBV5-1 to TRBJ1-2; 7 bases align to TRBD1. J gave up 4 bases and V 5 bases, and 5 bases lay outside the gene matches. The germline gives CDR1 SGHRS, CDR2 YFSETQ. The CDR3 sequence is 13 residues long. The CDR3 DNA is TGCGCCAGCAGGGCGGGACAGTTCTATGGCTACACCTTC. Protein sequence: CASRAGQFYGYTF. Full variable domain (rest looked up from reference TRBV5-1 and TRBJ1-2): KAGVTQTPRYLIKTRGQQVTLSCSPISGHRSVSWYQQTPGQGLQFLFEYFSETQRNKGNFPGRFSGRQFSNSRSEMNVSTLELGDSALYLCASRAGQFYGYTFGSGTRLTVV.

This clonotype occurred many times. This chain connects TRBV9 to TRBJ2-1; D unresolved. CDR3 length: 12 amino acids. Germline V gives CDR1 SGDLS, CDR2 YYNGEE. V was clipped by 5 bases and J by 7 bases, with 10 bases between them. CDR3 in DNA: TGTGCCAGCAGTCTACTTGAGAATGAGCAGTTCTTC. Its protein product is CASSLLENEQFF.

V usage is TRBV6-1 and J usage is TRBJ1-5, with a tentative D call TRBD1 (5 bases). The CDR3 consists of 14 residues. Trimming took 6 bases from V and 6 from J, leaving 15 bases between them. Per the germline V gene, CDR1 is MNHNS and CDR2 is SASEGT. The CDR3 coding sequence is TGTGCCAGCAGCCCTATGAGGGGCCGTCAGCCCCAGCATTTT. This codes for CASSPMRGRQPQHF.

As DNA, the CDR3 is TGTGCCAGCAGTTCCCGGGACAGGCATACCTACGAGCAGTACTTC. Its protein product is CASSSRDRHTYEQYF. The rearrangement links TRBV6-2 or TRBV6-3 to TRBJ2-7, with 8 bases lining up with TRBD1. CDR3 size: 15 residues. Germline assignment: CDR1 MNHEY and CDR2 SVGEGT. The ends lost 4 bases at V and 2 bases at J; junction bases unmatched: 7.

CDR3 nucleotides: TGCAGCGTTTTGGGGGATAACTATGGCTACACCTTC. This translates into CSVLGDNYGYTF. The chain recombines TRBV29-1 with TRBJ1-2, with D possibly being TRBD1 (5 bases). The CDR3 is 12 amino acids. Germline CDR1 reads SQVTM; CDR2 reads ANQGSEA. V shed 5 bases and J shed 1 base, with 8 bases lying between them.

This clonotype was seen more than once but under ten times. CDR3: CASSPRQTTNEKLFF. The DNA of the CDR3 is TGTGCCAGCAGCCCCCGGCAGACAACTAATGAAAAACTGTTTTTT. The chain links TRBV3-1 to TRBJ1-4; D unresolved. V dropped 4 bases and J dropped 0 bases, with 9 bases sitting between them. The CDR3 extends over 15 amino acids. Per germline, CDR1 LGHDT and CDR2 YNNKEL (reference sequence).

This clonotype was detected many times. This chain links TRBV28 with TRBJ2-7, with 7 bases aligning to TRBD1. Germline V gene sequence: CDR1 MDHEN, CDR2 SYDVKM. V was pared by 1 base and J by 5 bases, with 5 bases of the junction left unmatched. The CDR3 length is 14 residues. In DNA form, the CDR3 reads TGTGCCAGCAGTTTATACGGGACAGCCGACGAGCAGTACTTC. Its translation: CASSLYGTADEQYF.

The chain is built from TRBV29-1 and TRBJ1-4; perhaps TRBD1 as D (6 bases). V lost 6 bases, J lost 7 bases, and 12 bases lay in between. The CDR3 totals 12 residues. Germline V gene lookup returns CDR1 SQVTM and CDR2 ANQGSEA. The CDR3 sequence: CSVAQGSEKLFF. CDR3 nucleotide sequence: TGCAGCGTCGCACAGGGAAGTGAAAAACTGTTTTTT. The full variable domain, its missing parts supplied by reference TRBV29-1 and TRBJ1-4, is SAVISQKPSRDICQRGTSLTIQCQVDSQVTMMFWYRQQPGQSLTLIATANQGSEATYESGFVIDKFPISRPNLTFSTLTVSNMSPEDSSIYLCSVAQGSEKLFFGSGTQLSVL.

In its sample, this clonotype was seen a few times. This chain connects TRBV5-1 to TRBJ2-7, with TRBD2 matching 9 bases. This CDR3 comprises 15 residues. CDR1 and CDR2 from the germline V gene are SGHRS and YFSETQ. The J segment lost 2 bases and the V segment lost 4 bases, leaving 7 bases of the junction unmatched. The CDR3 DNA is TGCGCCAGCAGCGTTAGCGGGGGAAACCCCTACGAGCAGTACTTC. This sequence encodes CASSVSGGNPYEQYF.

In this sample, this clonotype turned up a few times. The chain employs TRBV11-3 and TRBJ2-2; 10 positions match TRBD1. V was pared by 5 bases and J by 11 bases, with 8 bases of the junction left unmatched. Per the germline V gene, CDR1 is SGHNT and CDR2 is YENEEA. The length of the CDR3 is 14 residues. CDR3 amino acids: CASSRRGTGAELFF. CDR3 nucleotide sequence: TGTGCCAGCAGCCGCAGAGGGACAGGGGCAGAGCTGTTTTTT.

The table lists this clonotype with many counts. The CDR3 sequence: CASSLAAGEPIFF. CDR3 nucleotide sequence: TGTGCCAGCAGCTTGGCCGCCGGGGAGCCAATTTTCTTT. The chain couples TRBV5-6 to TRBJ1-1; no clear D. Trimming left V 0 bases short and J 13 bases short, with 16 bases between. There are 13 residues in the CDR3. CDR1 is SGHDT, CDR2 YYEEEE, per germline.

CDR3 sequence: CASSELGQPAYYGYTF. The CDR3 DNA reads as TGTGCCAGCAGCGAACTGGGACAGCCCGCTTACTATGGCTACACCTTC. The chain carries TRBV5-6 and TRBJ1-2; 7 nucleotides align to TRBD1. The CDR3 loop spans 16 amino acids. Per germline, CDR1 SGHDT and CDR2 YYEEEE. V gave up 4 bases and J gave up 3 bases; unmatched junction bases: 12. Variable domain in full (rest from reference TRBV5-6 and TRBJ1-2): DAGVTQSPTHLIKTRGQQVTLRCSPKSGHDTVSWYQQALGQGPQFIFQYYEEEERQRGNFPDRFSGHQFPNYSSELNVNALLLGDSALYLCASSELGQPAYYGYTFGSGTRLTVV.

This clonotype was seen more than once but under ten times. The chain links TRBV11-3 to TRBJ2-2; perhaps D is TRBD1 or TRBD2 (5 bases each). Trimming removed 5 bases from V and 9 bases from J, with 13 bases in between. The germline V gene has CDR1 SGHNT and CDR2 YENEEA. The CDR3 contains 13 residues. Here the CDR3 reads CASSEIRGRELFF. The CDR3 nucleotides read TGTGCCAGCAGCGAGATTAGGGGACGGGAGCTGTTTTTT.

This clonotype showed up many times. The chain links TRBV28 to TRBJ2-1, with D maybe TRBD2 (5 bases). V was cut by 11 bases and J by 1 base, with 9 bases left in between. Germline lookup yields CDR1 MDHEN and CDR2 SYDVKM. CDR3 size: 12 residues. The CDR3 nucleotides are TGTGCCGGAGGACGGTCCTACAATGAGCAGTTCTTC. This sequence encodes CAGGRSYNEQFF.

The chain links TRBV24-1 to TRBJ2-3, with D possibly being TRBD1 (7 bases). Germline V gene sequence: CDR1 KGHDR, CDR2 SFDVKD. Trimming pared 10 bases from V and 4 bases from J, leaving 14 bases between. The CDR3 spans 13 residues. This CDR3 is CATRTGGADTQYF. CDR3 coding DNA: TGTGCCACACGGACAGGAGGGGCAGATACGCAGTATTTT.

This clonotype was counted at least ten times. The gene calls are TRBV27 and TRBJ1-2, with D possibly being TRBD1 (5 bases). Germline V gives CDR1 MNHEY, CDR2 SMNVEV (reference sequence). The V gene lost 0 bases and the J gene lost 7 bases, with 15 bases spanning the gap. The CDR3 covers 15 residues. The CDR3 is CASSLSTGGLLGYTF. The CDR3 DNA is TGTGCCAGCAGTTTATCGACGGGGGGTTTGCTTGGCTACACCTTC.

The chain carries TRBV5-1 and TRBJ2-1; 9 nucleotides line up with TRBD2. The germline gives CDR1 SGHRS, CDR2 YFSETQ. The V segment lost 0 bases and the J segment 6 bases; nucleotides outside the gene matches: 4. This CDR3 has 15 amino acids. The CDR3 protein is CASSLELSGSNEQFF. In nucleotides, the CDR3 is TGCGCCAGCAGCTTGGAACTTAGCGGGAGCAATGAGCAGTTCTTC.

This clonotype was counted between two and nine times. V gene TRBV20-1 combines with J gene TRBJ1-1; maybe TRBD1 (5 bases). Trimming took off 0 bases at V and 0 bases at J, with 14 bases between the two ends. The length of the CDR3 is 16 residues. Germline assignment: CDR1 DFQATT and CDR2 SNEGSKA (reference sequence). This chain's CDR3 is CSARDEGKIMNTEAFF. CDR3 nucleotide sequence: TGCAGTGCTAGAGATGAGGGGAAGATAATGAACACTGAAGCTTTCTTT.

V and J are TRBV5-1 and TRBJ2-3; D gene uncertain. Trimming left V 2 bases short and J 0 bases short, with 7 bases between. Per the germline V gene, CDR1 is SGHRS and CDR2 is YFSETQ. This CDR3 is built from 14 residues. The CDR3 loop is CASSFQTSTDTQYF. DNA for the CDR3: TGCGCCAGCAGCTTCCAAACTAGCACAGATACGCAGTATTTT. The full variable domain, in which reference TRBV5-1 and TRBJ2-3 provide the parts outside the CDR3, is KAGVTQTPRYLIKTRGQQVTLSCSPISGHRSVSWYQQTPGQGLQFLFEYFSETQRNKGNFPGRFSGRQFSNSRSEMNVSTLELGDSALYLCASSFQTSTDTQYFGPGTRLTVL.

This clonotype came up a few times. The chain is built from TRBV4-1 and TRBJ2-2, with 11 bases lining up with TRBD2. V lost 1 base, J lost 1 base, and 14 bases stayed unmatched. Germline CDR1 MGHRA, CDR2 YSYEKL. The CDR3 loop spans 21 amino acids. In nucleotides, the CDR3 is TGCGCCAGCAGCCAAGTTTCGGCCCTAGCGGGAGGTAGTATGAACACCGGGGAGCTGTTTTTT. Protein product: CASSQVSALAGGSMNTGELFF.

This clonotype was recorded many times. The J gene is TRBJ2-1, the V gene TRBV7-9, with D possibly being TRBD2 (5 bases). V was cut by 5 bases and J by 9 bases, with 20 bases left in between. The CDR3 consists of 15 residues. Germline V gene lookup returns CDR1 SEHNR and CDR2 FQNEAQ (reference sequence). Here the CDR3 reads CASSPMRNIAFEQFF. CDR3 nucleotide sequence: TGTGCCAGCAGCCCCATGAGAAATATAGCGTTTGAGCAGTTCTTC.

This clonotype came up a few times. The chain is built from TRBV5-5 and TRBJ1-6; D ambiguous. Germline values: CDR1 SGHKS, CDR2 YYEKEE (reference sequence). The CDR3 loop spans 14 amino acids. V was trimmed by 6 bases and J by 5 bases, leaving 12 bases between them. CDR3 in amino acids: CASTLLNNNSPLHF. The CDR3 bases are TGTGCCAGCACCCTTCTGAATAATAATTCACCCCTCCACTTT.

Many counts were recorded for this clonotype. The chain recombines TRBV6-1 with TRBJ1-2, with D tentatively TRBD1 (5 bases). This CDR3 region has 14 residues. CDR1 MNHNS and CDR2 SASEGT come from the germline V gene. V lost 6 bases and J 4 bases, leaving 15 bases between the germline ends. The CDR3, as DNA: TGTGCCAGCAGCCCTCAACAGGTGATCTATGGCTACACCTTC. Residues: CASSPQQVIYGYTF.

At least ten counts were recorded for this clonotype. V gene TRBV7-2 combines with J gene TRBJ2-1; tentatively, D is TRBD1 (6 bases). The germline V gene has CDR1 SGHTA and CDR2 FQGNSA. With 0 bases removed from V and 8 bases from J, the gap between germline ends came to 14 bases. This CDR3 is built from 15 residues. The CDR3 loop reads CASSLAAGVFYEQFF. For the CDR3, the DNA is TGTGCCAGCAGCTTAGCGGCAGGGGTTTTCTATGAGCAGTTCTTC.

This clonotype was seen ten or more times. The V and J genes are TRBV4-3 and TRBJ2-7; D remains ambiguous. V dropped 0 bases and J dropped 3 bases, with 9 bases sitting between them. This CDR3 region has 14 residues. The germline V gene has CDR1 LGHNA and CDR2 YSLEER. In DNA, the CDR3 is TGCGCCAGCAGCCAAGATCTGGGGAACTACGAGCAGTACTTC. Its protein product is CASSQDLGNYEQYF.

The V gene is TRBV29-1, the J gene TRBJ2-5, with unresolved D. Trimming stripped 4 bases from V and 4 bases from J, with 13 bases between. The CDR3 has 13 residues. Germline V gene data show CDR1 as SQVTM and CDR2 as ANQGSEA. Here the CDR3 DNA reads TGCAGCGTTGGGAAAGGGTTTAGAGAGACCCAGTACTTC. Amino acid sequence: CSVGKGFRETQYF.